These T cell receptor beta chains were read from a single sample in a study of shared clonotypes between healthy human individuals. Measured with immunoSEQ multiplex PCR; TCRdb has only the in-frame clones, and not every one. This table holds hundreds of thousands of clones, 55% to 85% found once. Sequenced sample: memory CD4+ T cells sorted from blood. These receptors all stem from a woman under 40 in good health. CDR3s include the opening cysteine and the closing phenylalanine or tryptophan. The order of the fields is V gene, clone size, J gene, CDR3 protein. Expanded clones are given a class, and other clones once, few, many or no size at all.

>TRBV18|few|TRBJ2-3
CASSPESGTPFAQYF
>TRBV27|NA|TRBJ1-5
CASSFGANLNQPQHF
>TRBV19|NA|TRBJ1-5
CATSVDRKGQPQHF
>TRBV11-2|NA|TRBJ1-4
CASSSGRQGTTNEKLFF
>TRBV2|NA|TRBJ2-2
CASRSGANTGELFF
>TRBV6-1|NA|TRBJ1-1
CASSEARFGGSVYRNTEAFF
>TRBV2|NA|TRBJ1-5
CASSATGSNQPQHF
>TRBV2|NA|TRBJ2-7
CASSTDSYEQYF
>TRBV28|NA|TRBJ1-1
CASSFSTFMNTEAFF
>TRBV4-1|once|TRBJ2-1
CASSRNTGLAGVSSYNEQFF
>TRBV4-2|NA|TRBJ2-3
CASSQNLAGGTDTQYF
>TRBV5-1|once|TRBJ2-2
CASFGSSAFGTGELFF
>TRBV7-2|NA|TRBJ2-5
CASSSQQGAVETQYF
>TRBV5-5|NA|TRBJ2-2
CASSPRQGSGELFF
>TRBV28|NA|TRBJ2-7
CASRRQFYEQYF
>TRBV27|NA|TRBJ1-5
CASSLLQGSGNQPQHF
>TRBV11-3|once|TRBJ2-1
CASSLGGRGVNEQFF
>TRBV27|NA|TRBJ1-6
CASSNRADRSPLHF
>TRBV5-1|NA|TRBJ1-1
CASSSEAGTVLSSEAFF
>TRBV13|once|TRBJ2-1
CASSLGAGGRYNEQFF
>TRBV30|few|TRBJ2-5
CAWSVNLRKTQYF
>TRBV28|NA|TRBJ1-5
CASRLGQFNQPQHF